This T cell receptor (beta chain) is from a study of T cell repertoires in cytomegalovirus infection. On this clonotype itself: Its target is unknown.

TCRdb reprocessed the reads with MiXCR, giving one entry per CDR3 protein. There are roughly 920,000 distinct CDR3 sequences in the sample; about a third occur only once, and 11% to 15% lies in the top ten. The receptor comes from a human donor in good health (CMV status not recorded). Some clones in this sample may be carry-over from other donors' samples. The specimen was cultured CD8+ T cells from PBMCs, collected from culture after CMV antigen stimulation.

The CDR3 nucleotides read TGTGCCAGCGCCCTTCCCCTTAAGGGAGAGACCCAGTACTTC. Translating it yields CASALPLKGETQYF. The rearrangement uses TRBV28 and TRBJ2-5; no reliable D call. This CDR3 is built from 14 residues. V shed 8 bases and J shed 4 bases, with 17 bases lying between them. Germline V gene sequence: CDR1 MDHEN, CDR2 SYDVKM.